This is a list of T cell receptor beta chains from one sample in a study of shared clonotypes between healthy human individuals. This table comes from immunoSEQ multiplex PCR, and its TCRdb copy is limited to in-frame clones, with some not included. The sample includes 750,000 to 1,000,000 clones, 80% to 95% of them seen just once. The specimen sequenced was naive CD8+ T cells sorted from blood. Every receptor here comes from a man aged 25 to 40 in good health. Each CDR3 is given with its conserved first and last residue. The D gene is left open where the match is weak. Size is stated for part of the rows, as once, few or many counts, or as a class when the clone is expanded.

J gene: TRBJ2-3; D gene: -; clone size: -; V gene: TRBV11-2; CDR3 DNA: TGTGCCAGCAACAGAAGGGATTCAATCAGCACAGATACGCAGTATTTT; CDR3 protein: CASNRRDSISTDTQYF
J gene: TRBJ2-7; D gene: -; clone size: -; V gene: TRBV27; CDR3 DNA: TGTGCCAGCAGTTTAAAAAGAGCTGGCTACGAGCAGTACTTC; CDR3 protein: CASSLKRAGYEQYF
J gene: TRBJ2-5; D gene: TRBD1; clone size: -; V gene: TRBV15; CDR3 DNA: TGTGCCACCAGCAGAGTAATACAGGGGAGCGGAGAGACCCAGTACTTC; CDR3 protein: CATSRVIQGSGETQYF
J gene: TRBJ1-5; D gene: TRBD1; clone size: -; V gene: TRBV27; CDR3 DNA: TGTGCCAGCAGTTCGGGACAGGCCTCGGGGCAGCCCCAGCATTTT; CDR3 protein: CASSSGQASGQPQHF
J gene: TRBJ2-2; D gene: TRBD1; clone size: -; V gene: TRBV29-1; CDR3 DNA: TGCAGCGGGTCAGGGGGCGCGGGGAACACCGGGGAGCTGTTTTTT; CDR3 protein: CSGSGGAGNTGELFF
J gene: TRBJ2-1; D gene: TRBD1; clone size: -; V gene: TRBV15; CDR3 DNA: TGTGCCACGGGACAGTCCTACAATGAGCAGTTCTTC; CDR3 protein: CATGQSYNEQFF
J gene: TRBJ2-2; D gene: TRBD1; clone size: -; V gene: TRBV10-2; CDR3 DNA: TGCGCCAGCAGTCCGGGGACAGGGCGAACCGGGGAGCTGTTTTTT; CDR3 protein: CASSPGTGRTGELFF
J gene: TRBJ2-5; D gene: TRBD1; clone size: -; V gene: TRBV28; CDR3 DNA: TGTGCCAGCAGAGGACAGGGGGCGAGGGAGACCCAGTACTTC; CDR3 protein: CASRGQGARETQYF
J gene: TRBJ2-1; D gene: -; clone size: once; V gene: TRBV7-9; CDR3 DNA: TGTGCCAGCAGTCCGGACAGCAATGAGCAGTTCTTC; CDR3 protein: CASSPDSNEQFF
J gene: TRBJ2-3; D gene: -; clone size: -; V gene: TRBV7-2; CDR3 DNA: TGTGCCAGCAACCCGAGAGCAGATACGCAGTATTTT; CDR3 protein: CASNPRADTQYF
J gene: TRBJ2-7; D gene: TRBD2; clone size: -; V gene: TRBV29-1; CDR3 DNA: TGCAGCGTTGAAATTGCGGGAGAACGCCCTTACGAGCAGTACTTC; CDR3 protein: CSVEIAGERPYEQYF
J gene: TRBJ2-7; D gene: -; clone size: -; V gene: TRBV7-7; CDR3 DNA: TGTGCTAGCAGACCGATCAGGGACGGGTGGCTACTTGAAATTTCCTCTGGCGAGCAGTACTTC; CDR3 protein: CASRPIRDGWLLEISSGEQYF
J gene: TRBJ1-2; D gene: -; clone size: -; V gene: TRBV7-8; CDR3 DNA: TGTGCCAGCAGTCTTAGGTTTGCCCCAAGCTACACCTTC; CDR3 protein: CASSLRFAPSYTF
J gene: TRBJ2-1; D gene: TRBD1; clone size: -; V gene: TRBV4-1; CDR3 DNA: TGCGCCAGCAGCCAAGGTCCCATAATGACAGGGTCGCAGTTCTTC; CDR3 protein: CASSQGPIMTGSQFF
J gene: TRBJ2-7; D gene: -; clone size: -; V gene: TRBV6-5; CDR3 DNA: TGTGCCAGCAGCCTCCGGGACGGCGCCTACGAGCAGTACTTC; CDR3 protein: CASSLRDGAYEQYF
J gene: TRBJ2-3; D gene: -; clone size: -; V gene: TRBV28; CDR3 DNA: TGTGCCAGCAGTTGGTCGGAAGAGGATTCATATACGCAGTATTTT; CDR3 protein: CASSWSEEDSYTQYF
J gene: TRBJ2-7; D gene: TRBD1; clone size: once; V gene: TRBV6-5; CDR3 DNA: TGTGCCAGCAGGCCACAGGGGACCTATGCCTACGAGCAGTACTTC; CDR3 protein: CASRPQGTYAYEQYF
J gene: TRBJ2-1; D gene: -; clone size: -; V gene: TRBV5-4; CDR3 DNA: TGTGCCAGCAGCCACAGGGAAGACAATGAGCAGTTCTTC; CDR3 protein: CASSHREDNEQFF
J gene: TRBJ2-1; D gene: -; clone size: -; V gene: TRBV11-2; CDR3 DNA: TGTGCCAGCAGCTTAGGTAATGAGCAGTTCTTC; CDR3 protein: CASSLGNEQFF
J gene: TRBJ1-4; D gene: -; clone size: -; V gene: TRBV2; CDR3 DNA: TGTGCCAGCAGACCGGACAGCGCAACTAATGAAAAACTGTTTTTT; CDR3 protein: CASRPDSATNEKLFF
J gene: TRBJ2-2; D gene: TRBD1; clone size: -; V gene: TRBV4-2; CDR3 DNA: TGTGCCAGCAGCGCACAGGGGAGCGGGGAGCTGTTTTTT; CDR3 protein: CASSAQGSGELFF
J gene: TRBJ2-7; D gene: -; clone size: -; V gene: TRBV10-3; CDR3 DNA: TGTGCCATCAGGGACGTAGGCTCCTACGAGCAGTACTTC; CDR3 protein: CAIRDVGSYEQYF
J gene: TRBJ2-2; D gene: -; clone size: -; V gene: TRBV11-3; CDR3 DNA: TGTGCCAGCAGCCTCTTCTCGAACACCGGGGAGCTGTTTTTT; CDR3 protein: CASSLFSNTGELFF
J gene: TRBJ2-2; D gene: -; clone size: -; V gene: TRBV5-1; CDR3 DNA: TGCGCCAGCAGCTGGCATGGGGGGTCGAACACCGGGGAGCTGTTTTTT; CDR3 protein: CASSWHGGSNTGELFF
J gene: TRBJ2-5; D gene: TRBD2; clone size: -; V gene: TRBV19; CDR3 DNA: TGTGCCAGTAGTATAGGCGGGAGTGGGAAGACCCAGTACTTC; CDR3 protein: CASSIGGSGKTQYF
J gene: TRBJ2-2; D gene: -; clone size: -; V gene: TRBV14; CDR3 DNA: TGTGCCAGCAATGATGCGTCCCGGGAGCTGTTTTTT; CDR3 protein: CASNDASRELFF
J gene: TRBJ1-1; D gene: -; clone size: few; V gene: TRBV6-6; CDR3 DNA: TGTGCCAGCGTCAGGGGGAACACTGAAGCTTTCTTT; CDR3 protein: CASVRGNTEAFF
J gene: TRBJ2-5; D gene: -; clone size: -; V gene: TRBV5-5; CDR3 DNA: TGTGCCAGCAGCTTGGGCCCAGGGATAGAGACCCAGTACTTC; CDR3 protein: CASSLGPGIETQYF